The 29 T cell receptor beta chains reported below all come from one sample, sequenced in a study of human T cells and chemical hapten exposure. MiXCR was run by TCRdb on the RACE reads, yielding one entry per CDR3 protein. The table lists around 70,000 distinct CDR3 sequences, around 6.1% of them singletons. Time point specified: healthy volunteer bleed at 6 weeks. Researchers extracted total RNA from unfractionated whole blood. Sequencing was carried out using whole blood. The receptors shown here come from a female donor in good health. Some clones in this sample may be carry-over from other donors' samples.

This clonotype was counted ten times or more. The genes are TRBV5-1 and TRBJ1-1, with TRBD1 matching 10 bases. The trim removed 4 bases at V and 4 bases at J, leaving 4 bases unmatched. The CDR3 totals 14 residues. CDR1 and CDR2 (germline): SGHRS, YFSETQ. In DNA, the CDR3 is TGCGCCAGCAGCGTACGACAGGGGGCCACTGAAGCTTTCTTT. Its protein is CASSVRQGATEAFF.

This clonotype was seen a handful of times. The rearrangement uses TRBV28 and TRBJ1-4; 7 bases are a match to TRBD1. With V trimmed by 5 bases and J by 8 bases, 11 bases remained unmatched. The CDR3 extends over 15 amino acids. Germline V gene sequence: CDR1 MDHEN, CDR2 SYDVKM. CDR3 loop: CASSPHTGVGEKLFF. CDR3 in DNA: TGTGCCAGCAGTCCACATACAGGGGTCGGAGAAAAACTGTTTTTT.

This clonotype was counted at least ten times. The rearrangement joins TRBV18 to TRBJ1-1; the match to TRBD1 covers 9 bases. V gave up 2 bases and J gave up 0 bases; unmatched junction bases: 4. There are 16 residues in the CDR3. Germline values: CDR1 KGHSH, CDR2 LQKENI. CDR3 residues: CASSPGQGNMNTEAFF. Here the CDR3 DNA reads TGTGCCAGCTCACCAGGACAGGGGAACATGAACACTGAAGCTTTCTTT.

This clonotype was observed a few times. The CDR3 loop is CASIPGSPYGYTF. The CDR3 nucleotides are TGTGCCAGCATTCCGGGAAGCCCTTATGGCTACACCTTC. The chain recombines TRBV2 with TRBJ1-2; D is undetermined. The germline CDR1 and CDR2 sequences are SNHLY and FYNNEI. The CDR3 length is 13 residues. V lost 7 bases to trimming and J lost 5 bases, with 14 bases between them.

The chain employs TRBV7-9 and TRBJ2-6; D unresolved. Between the trimmed V and J ends, which lost 2 bases and 4 bases, there was a span of 9 bases. In germline, CDR1 is SEHNR, CDR2 FQNEAQ (reference sequence). This CDR3 is 15 amino acids long. The CDR3 sequence is CASSLFLEGANVLTF. The CDR3 nucleotides are TGTGCCAGCAGCTTATTTCTAGAGGGGGCCAACGTCCTGACTTTC.

The V call is TRBV28, the J call TRBJ1-1, with D tentatively TRBD1 (5 bases). With 10 bases removed from V and 1 base from J, the gap between germline ends came to 10 bases. In germline, CDR1 is MDHEN, CDR2 SYDVKM. CDR3 length equals 12 residues. The CDR3 reads CATMTANTEAFF. Written as DNA, the CDR3 is TGTGCCACCATGACAGCGAACACTGAAGCTTTCTTT.

This clonotype was counted at least ten times. The chain links TRBV7-9 to TRBJ2-7, with D possibly TRBD2 on 5 matching bases. Germline CDR1 SEHNR, CDR2 FQNEAQ (reference sequence). The ends were cut back, 1 base at V and 5 bases at J, with 12 bases in the middle. This CDR3 is built from 14 residues. CDR3 sequence reads: CASSLGLAVHEQYF. Written as DNA, the CDR3 is TGTGCCAGCAGCTTAGGGCTAGCAGTTCACGAGCAGTACTTC.

The chain is built from TRBV12-3 or TRBV12-4 and TRBJ2-1; TRBD2 matches at 8 bases. Germline trimming cut 4 bases from V and 3 bases from J; bases unmatched to any gene: 23. The CDR3 totals 21 residues. The CDR3 sequence is CASSSPGEELAENLDYNEQFF. The CDR3 nucleotides are TGTGCCAGCAGTTCACCGGGAGAGGAACTAGCGGAGAATCTAGACTACAATGAGCAGTTCTTC.

This clonotype occurred many times. The chain employs TRBV20-1 and TRBJ2-7; weak D call: TRBD1 (5 bases). Deletions cut 0 bases from V and 1 base from J, with 10 bases between. Germline CDR1 DFQATT, CDR2 SNEGSKA (reference sequence). CDR3 length: 14 residues. The CDR3 protein is CSARDWGSSYEQYF. Here the CDR3 DNA reads TGCAGTGCTAGAGATTGGGGCTCTTCCTACGAGCAGTACTTC.

Many counts were recorded for this clonotype. J is TRBJ1-4 and V is TRBV27; 8 nucleotides align to TRBD1. The V segment lost 8 bases and the J segment 8 bases; nucleotides outside the gene matches: 13. This CDR3 has 15 amino acids. CDR1 and CDR2 from the germline V gene are MNHEY and SMNVEV (reference sequence). For the CDR3, the DNA is TGTGCCAGCGGATCCAGGGGGCGCCTGGAGGAAAAACTGTTTTTT. As protein: CASGSRGRLEEKLFF.

CDR3 loop: CASSLTSVNTEAFF. The CDR3 DNA sequence: TGTGCCAGCAGCTTAACGTCTGTGAACACTGAAGCTTTCTTT. This rearrangement joins TRBV7-9 to TRBJ1-1, with D unclear. Germline lookup yields CDR1 SEHNR and CDR2 FQNEAQ (reference sequence). V gave up 2 bases and J gave up 0 bases, with 7 bases separating them. The CDR3 totals 14 residues.

This clonotype has at least ten counts. The chain joins TRBV29-1 to TRBJ2-7, with 7 bases matching TRBD2. Germline V CDR1 and CDR2: SQVTM, ANQGSEA. V gave up 0 bases and J gave up 6 bases; unmatched junction bases: 8. The CDR3 loop spans 14 amino acids. The CDR3, as DNA: TGCAGCGTTGAAGATCTCGCGGGAGATGGCGAGCAGTACTTC. This codes for CSVEDLAGDGEQYF.

V is TRBV5-1 and J is TRBJ2-4; 11 bases are a match to TRBD1. The CDR3 sequence is 16 residues long. CDR1 is SGHRS, CDR2 YFSETQ, per germline. V trimming: 4 bases; J trimming: 3 bases; junction bases outside the gene matches: 6. The CDR3 bases are TGCGCCAGCAGCCCCGGACAGGGGGCGGGCAAAAACATTCAGTACTTC. Encoded protein: CASSPGQGAGKNIQYF.

This clonotype has at least ten counts. The genes are TRBV5-1 and TRBJ1-1; 9 nucleotides match TRBD1. After removal of 4 bases from V and 11 bases from J, the junction contained 12 bases not matched to a gene. Per the germline V gene, CDR1 is SGHRS and CDR2 is YFSETQ. The CDR3 runs to 14 residues. CDR3 DNA: TGCGCCAGCAGCCCCGCCGGGACAGGGACAATGGCTTTCTTT. Translation: CASSPAGTGTMAFF. Variable domain in full (rest from reference TRBV5-1 and TRBJ1-1): KAGVTQTPRYLIKTRGQQVTLSCSPISGHRSVSWYQQTPGQGLQFLFEYFSETQRNKGNFPGRFSGRQFSNSRSEMNVSTLELGDSALYLCASSPAGTGTMAFFGQGTRLTVV.

This clonotype was detected a few times. The V and J genes are TRBV28 and TRBJ2-1, with 7 nucleotides matching TRBD2. The CDR3 extends over 15 amino acids. In germline, CDR1 is MDHEN, CDR2 SYDVKM. V lost 6 bases and J lost 4; bases outside the gene matches: 9. The CDR3 region has the DNA TGTGCCAGCAGCCTCCGGGACTATAAGTACAATGAGCAGTTCTTC. It yields the protein CASSLRDYKYNEQFF.

This clonotype was counted many times. V is TRBV6-2 or TRBV6-3 and J is TRBJ2-7; 9 bases fit TRBD2. CDR1 and CDR2 from the germline V gene are MNHEY and SVGEGT. The CDR3 consists of 13 residues. With V trimmed by 7 bases and J by 4 bases, 5 bases remained unmatched. CDR3 residues: CASTLSGSYEQYF. The CDR3 DNA reads TGTGCCAGCACCCTTAGCGGGAGTTACGAGCAGTACTTC.

The chain uses TRBV6-2 or TRBV6-3 and TRBJ1-5, with D possibly matching TRBD1 (5 bases). The CDR3 contains 11 residues. The V gene lost 8 bases and the J gene lost 5 bases, with 7 bases spanning the gap. Germline lookup yields CDR1 MNHEY and CDR2 SVGEGT. In DNA, the CDR3 is TGTGCCAGCGGGGCCTATCAGCCCCAGCATTTT. Protein: CASGAYQPQHF.

As for this clonotype: This CDR3 fails to terminate in the conserved phenylalanine or tryptophan, so it likely reflects a read error. The V gene is TRBV20-1, the J gene TRBJ1-1, with 8 bases lining up with TRBD1. The length of the CDR3 is 14 residues. V was clipped by 1 base and J by 10 bases; unmatched bases: 11. Looked up from germline, CDR1 is DFQATT and CDR2 is SNEGSKA (reference sequence). CDR3 in DNA: TGCAGTGCTAGAGTAGTCAGGGGGCCATCTGGAGCTTTCCTT. It specifies CSARVVRGPSGAFL.

This clonotype appeared many times. The V and J genes are TRBV2 and TRBJ1-5; D remains unclear. The V and J ends lost 4 bases and 0 bases respectively, with 13 bases between them. Germline CDR1 is SNHLY and CDR2 is FYNNEI. CDR3 size: 16 residues. CDR3 nucleotide sequence: TGTGCCAGCAGTGTATCGGAGCCTTATAGCAATCAGCCCCAGCATTTT. It yields the protein CASSVSEPYSNQPQHF.

This clonotype has at least ten counts. The junction departs from germline at one end; a sequencing error may be responsible. The gene calls are TRBV27 and TRBJ2-7; TRBD1 or TRBD2 may be the D gene (5 bases each). Germline loops: CDR1 MNHEY, CDR2 SMNVEV (reference sequence). CDR3 length: 11 residues. The CDR3 DNA sequence: TGTGCCAGGCACCGGGACCGCGGTTCACCCTTC. Protein sequence: CARHRDRGSPF.

In DNA form, the CDR3 reads TGTGCCAGCAGTTTGAAATCTATGAACACTGAAGCTTTCTTT. It is translated as CASSLKSMNTEAFF. This chain uses TRBV12-3 or TRBV12-4 with TRBJ1-1; D remains ambiguous. V was cut by 3 bases and J by 0 bases, with 8 bases left in between. The CDR3 contains 14 residues.

The CDR3 DNA follows: TGTGCCTGGAATTATGTGGGAGGGGACGAGCAGTACTTC. The encoded protein is CAWNYVGGDEQYF. The chain recombines TRBV30 with TRBJ2-7; 7 bases agree with TRBD2. The V gene's germline CDR1 is GTSNPN and CDR2 SVGIG (reference sequence). The CDR3 runs to 13 residues. Losses at the gene ends were 4 bases for V and 5 bases for J; bases not matched to a gene: 8.

This clonotype was recorded many times. The genes are TRBV6-5 and TRBJ2-1; TRBD2 matches 8 bases. J was trimmed by 3 bases and V by 5 bases; bases with no gene match: 6. The germline CDR1 and CDR2 sequences are MNHEY and SVGAGI. The CDR3 spans 15 residues. In DNA form, the CDR3 reads TGTGCCAGCAGTCTTAGCGGGACCAACTACAATGAGCAGTTCTTC. This gives the protein CASSLSGTNYNEQFF.

The chain combines TRBV12-3 or TRBV12-4 with TRBJ2-5; 7 nucleotides match TRBD1. The CDR3 runs 14 residues. V was clipped by 5 bases and J by 2 bases; unmatched bases: 5. The CDR3 sequence: CASSLGTEQETQYF. The DNA for the CDR3 is TGTGCCAGCAGTCTTGGGACAGAACAAGAGACCCAGTACTTC.

Ten or more counts support this clonotype. The chain joins TRBV28 to TRBJ2-3; possible D gene TRBD2, 6 bases. The ends were cut back, 3 bases at V and 2 bases at J, with 12 bases in the middle. The CDR3 loop spans 15 amino acids. Germline values: CDR1 MDHEN, CDR2 SYDVKM. The CDR3 region is CASSLGEAHTDTQYF. The DNA for the CDR3 is TGTGCCAGCAGTTTGGGGGAGGCACACACAGATACGCAGTATTTT.

V is TRBV27 and J is TRBJ2-1; D is tentatively TRBD1 or TRBD2 (6 bases each). The CDR3 runs 12 residues. V gave up 4 bases and J gave up 8 bases, with 9 bases separating them. Germline CDR1 MNHEY, CDR2 SMNVEV (reference sequence). The CDR3 DNA reads TGTGCCAGCAGTTATGGGGGGCATGAGCAGTTCTTC. It specifies CASSYGGHEQFF.

The genes are TRBV28 and TRBJ1-6; 7 nucleotides align to TRBD1. Per the germline V gene, CDR1 is MDHEN and CDR2 is SYDVKM. Trimming cost V 3 bases and J 0 bases; bases outside gene matches: 8. The CDR3 runs to 18 residues. CDR3 protein: CASSFGTGESSYNSPLHF. The CDR3 DNA sequence: TGTGCCAGCAGTTTTGGAACAGGGGAGAGCTCCTATAATTCACCCCTCCACTTT. Together with reference TRBV28 and TRBJ1-6, the CDR3 gives the full variable domain: DVKVTQSSRYLVKRTGEKVFLECVQDMDHENMFWYRQDPGLGLRLIYFSYDVKMKEKGDIPEGYSVSREKKERFSLILESASTNQTSMYLCASSFGTGESSYNSPLHFGNGTRLTVT.

This clonotype was seen at least ten times. The chain couples TRBV6-2 or TRBV6-3 to TRBJ2-3, with 7 nucleotides matching TRBD2. The junction had 11 bases not matched to a gene; V was cut back by 4 bases and J by 4 bases. Germline loops: CDR1 MNHEY, CDR2 SVGEGT. The CDR3 sequence is 16 residues long. CDR3 region: CASSSRWAGVADTQYF. In DNA form, the CDR3 reads TGTGCCAGCAGTTCGAGGTGGGCGGGAGTCGCAGATACGCAGTATTTT.

The chain uses TRBV25-1 and TRBJ1-2; no firm D call. Trimming removed 3 bases at V and 2 bases at J, with 10 bases between. Germline V gene data show CDR1 as MGHDK and CDR2 as SYGVNS. The CDR3 totals 14 residues. The CDR3 loop reads CASSESPLNYGYTF. The DNA of the CDR3 is TGTGCCAGCAGTGAGTCCCCCCTGAACTATGGCTACACCTTC.